The 22 T cell receptor beta chains below were found in one sample sequenced in a study of cytomegalovirus exposure and HLA in healthy donors. The primer mix had 60 Vbeta and 13 Jbeta primers. Clones were read by immunoSEQ multiplex PCR, and TCRdb kept only the in-frame ones, dropping some. The sample holds approximately 160,000 clones, roughly 80% seen once. Specimen: PBMCs. Source of these receptors: a human donor in good health.

This clone was seen more than once but under ten times. The V and J genes are TRBV19 and TRBJ1-2, with a weak D call TRBD1 (6 bases). CDR3 length: 13 residues. CDR1 and CDR2 (germline): LNHDA, SQIVND (reference sequence). With 3 bases removed from V and 7 bases from J, the gap between germline ends came to 12 bases. CDR3 region: CASSIAGATGYTF. The DNA for the CDR3 is TGTGCCAGTAGTATCGCGGGGGCGACTGGCTACACCTTC.

The chain recombines TRBV7-2 with TRBJ2-7; 7 bases line up with TRBD1. Germline CDR1 SGHTA, CDR2 FQGNSA. The V segment lost 5 bases and the J segment 3 bases; nucleotides outside the gene matches: 10. The CDR3 is 15 residues long. CDR3 amino acids: CASSLGGRTHYEQYF. In nucleotides, the CDR3 is TGTGCCAGCAGCCTAGGGGGCCGGACACACTACGAGCAGTACTTC.

This chain's CDR3 is CASTRTGDQPQHF. In nucleotides, the CDR3 is TGTGCCAGCACCAGGACAGGGGATCAGCCCCAGCATTTT. The chain is built from TRBV6-6 and TRBJ1-5; 9 nucleotides match TRBD1. The CDR3 sequence is 13 residues long. The V gene end was trimmed by 7 bases and the J gene end by 5 bases; junction bases not matched to a gene: 3. The germline V gene has CDR1 MNHNY and CDR2 SVGAGI (reference sequence).

This chain connects TRBV21-1 to TRBJ2-6; the listed D gene, TRBD1, was not tested against the DNA. TRBV21-1 is designated a pseudogene. This CDR3 comprises 18 residues. As DNA, the CDR3 is TGTGCCAGCATCACGGACAGGGCACTTACCTCTGGGGCCAACGTCCTGACTTTC. Translation gives CASITDRALTSGANVLTF.

The CDR3 region has the DNA TGTGCCAGCAGTTACACTTTACAGGGATATAATTCACCCCTCCACTTT. Protein product: CASSYTLQGYNSPLHF. This chain connects TRBV6-5 to TRBJ1-6; possibly TRBD1 for D (6 bases). V was cut by 2 bases and J by 4 bases, with 12 bases left in between. Germline V CDR1 and CDR2: MNHEY, SVGAGI. The CDR3 is 16 residues long.

The V and J genes are TRBV6-1 and TRBJ1-5; D is ambiguous. V lost 6 bases to trimming and J lost 1 base, with 7 bases between them. The CDR3 has 13 residues. CDR1 MNHNS and CDR2 SASEGT come from the germline V gene. The DNA of the CDR3 is TGTGCCAGCAGGAAGAGGAGCAATCAGCCCCAGCATTTT. Translated: CASRKRSNQPQHF.

This clone was seen once. The chain has TRBV4-3 and TRBJ2-5; TRBD2 might be the D (6 bases). The CDR3 is 15 residues long. Trimming removed 2 bases at V and 4 bases at J, with 14 bases between. Germline V lookup: CDR1 LGHNA, CDR2 YSLEER. CDR3 DNA: TGCGCCAGCAGCCAAAGCGCCCTGGAGGGAGAGACCCAGTACTTC. Its protein is CASSQSALEGETQYF.

The V gene is TRBV11-2, the J gene TRBJ1-1; 8 positions agree with TRBD1. In germline, CDR1 is SGHAT, CDR2 FQNNGV. V dropped 5 bases and J dropped 0; count of bases not matched to a gene: 8. The CDR3 is 16 residues long. The CDR3 spells CASSPPRQGMNTEAFF. Here the CDR3 DNA reads TGTGCCAGCAGCCCGCCTCGACAGGGGATGAACACTGAAGCTTTCTTT. Using reference TRBV11-2 and TRBJ1-1 for the parts outside the CDR3, the full variable domain is EAGVAQSPRYKIIEKRQSVAFWCNPISGHATLYWYQQILGQGPKLLIQFQNNGVVDDSQLPKDRFSAERLKGVDSTLKIQPAKLEDSAVYLCASSPPRQGMNTEAFFGQGTRLTVV.

This chain links TRBV10-2 with TRBJ1-5; a weak D match, TRBD1 (6 bases). The V and J ends lost 10 bases and 5 bases respectively, with 15 bases between them. CDR1 is WSHSY, CDR2 SAAADI, per germline. This CDR3 comprises 13 residues. CDR3: CATNRQVDQPQHF. The CDR3 nucleotides are TGCGCCACCAATCGACAGGTAGATCAGCCCCAGCATTTT.

The V and J genes are TRBV6-1 and TRBJ1-1; a possible D gene is TRBD1 (6 bases). Trimming took 7 bases from V and 5 from J, leaving 17 bases between them. The CDR3 contains 14 residues. Looked up from germline, CDR1 is MNHNS and CDR2 is SASEGT. In DNA form, the CDR3 reads TGTGCCAGCACTTCCAATACAGGGTTAACTGAAGCTTTCTTT. Translated: CASTSNTGLTEAFF.

The rearrangement links TRBV2 to TRBJ2-5; 11 bases agree with TRBD2. The ends lost 6 bases at V and 2 bases at J; junction bases unmatched: 11. Germline lookup yields CDR1 SNHLY and CDR2 FYNNEI. The CDR3 sequence is 17 residues long. The CDR3 protein is CASSQSSGTSGQETQYF. The CDR3 nucleotides read TGTGCCAGCAGCCAATCTTCCGGGACTAGCGGACAAGAGACCCAGTACTTC.

The rearrangement uses TRBV4-3 and TRBJ1-1, with 7 nucleotides matching TRBD1. V dropped 1 base and J dropped 6; count of bases not matched to a gene: 2. The CDR3 contains 13 residues. Germline lookup yields CDR1 LGHNA and CDR2 YSLEER. DNA of the CDR3: TGCGCCAGCAGCCAAGCAGGGGGTTCTGAAGCTTTCTTT. It translates to CASSQAGGSEAFF.

J is TRBJ2-7 and V is TRBV5-4, with D tentatively TRBD1 (5 bases). Between the trimmed V and J ends, which lost 4 bases and 4 bases, there was a span of 9 bases. Germline V gene sequence: CDR1 SGHNT, CDR2 YYREEE (reference sequence). CDR3 length: 12 amino acids. The CDR3 reads CASSKSGYEQYF. The CDR3 DNA sequence: TGTGCCAGCAGCAAATCAGGGTACGAGCAGTACTTC.

The chain combines TRBV7-2 with TRBJ1-3; D remains unclear. The ends were cut back, 9 bases at V and 0 bases at J, with 9 bases in the middle. The CDR3 contains 13 residues. The germline V gene has CDR1 SGHTA and CDR2 FQGNSA. CDR3 in amino acids: CASQEGSGNTIYF. The CDR3 coding sequence is TGTGCCAGTCAGGAGGGCTCTGGAAACACCATATATTTT.

This clone was seen more than once but under ten times. The V call is TRBV27, the J call TRBJ1-6; 8 nucleotides agree with TRBD1. The germline V gene encodes CDR1 MNHEY and CDR2 SMNVEV (reference sequence). The CDR3 runs 17 residues. The V segment lost 3 bases and the J segment 4 bases; nucleotides outside the gene matches: 8. The CDR3, as DNA: TGTGCCAGCAGTTTTCCCCGGACAGGGAGGTATAATTCACCCCTCCACTTT. Translated, it gives CASSFPRTGRYNSPLHF.

The chain combines TRBV7-9 with TRBJ2-7; perhaps TRBD1 as D (5 bases). Per the germline V gene, CDR1 is SEHNR and CDR2 is FQNEAQ (reference sequence). The CDR3 runs to 15 residues. Trimming took 5 bases from V and 5 from J, leaving 19 bases between them. The CDR3 region is CASSRRTTWSDEQYF. DNA of the CDR3: TGTGCCAGCAGCCGCAGGACAACATGGAGTGACGAGCAGTACTTC.

J is TRBJ2-5 and V is TRBV2; D is unresolved. V lost 6 bases to trimming and J lost 3 bases, with 5 bases between them. This CDR3 has 11 amino acids. The germline V gene encodes CDR1 SNHLY and CDR2 FYNNEI. The CDR3 here is CASSTKETQYF. CDR3 bases: TGTGCCAGCAGCACAAAAGAGACCCAGTACTTC. Variable domain in full (rest from reference TRBV2 and TRBJ2-5): EPEVTQTPSHQVTQMGQEVILRCVPISNHLYFYWYRQILGQKVEFLVSFYNNEISEKSEIFDDQFSVERPDGSNFTLKIRSTKLEDSAMYFCASSTKETQYFGPGTRLLVL.

Only one count was recorded for this clone. The genes are TRBV5-5 and TRBJ2-7; 10 nucleotides line up with TRBD1. The CDR3 covers 15 residues. Looked up from germline, CDR1 is SGHKS and CDR2 is YYEKEE (reference sequence). Germline trimming cut 0 bases from V and 4 bases from J; bases unmatched to any gene: 4. The CDR3 DNA is TGTGCCAGCAGCTTGGGGGACAGGGGAGCTTACGAGCAGTACTTC. Amino acid sequence: CASSLGDRGAYEQYF.

The rearrangement links TRBV11-2 to TRBJ2-1; 8 positions agree with TRBD2. CDR3 size: 11 residues. Germline CDR1 is SGHAT and CDR2 is FQNNGV. Trimming at V came to 5 bases and at J to 12 bases, leaving 3 bases not matched to a gene. The CDR3 DNA is TGTGCCAGCAGCATGAGCGGGGGGCAGTTCTTC. This codes for CASSMSGGQFF.

The chain has TRBV19 and TRBJ1-1; tentatively, D is TRBD1 (5 bases). CDR1 and CDR2 from the germline V gene are LNHDA and SQIVND (reference sequence). Trimming removed 8 bases from V and 6 bases from J, with 16 bases in between. The CDR3 runs to 13 residues. The CDR3 sequence is CASLYIGGAEAFF. Written as DNA, the CDR3 is TGTGCCAGTCTTTACATCGGGGGGGCTGAAGCTTTCTTT.

This chain uses TRBV18 with TRBJ1-1; no definite D call. This CDR3 spans 17 amino acids. V lost 4 bases, J lost 0 bases, and 18 bases lay in between. Per germline, CDR1 KGHSH and CDR2 LQKENI. CDR3 sequence: CASSLFGRNTMNTEAFF. Written as DNA, the CDR3 is TGTGCCAGCTCACTCTTCGGGAGAAATACGATGAACACTGAAGCTTTCTTT.

The rearrangement joins TRBV4-3 to TRBJ2-7; D is unresolved. Per germline, CDR1 LGHNA and CDR2 YSLEER. The CDR3 is made up of 14 amino acids. Between the trimmed V and J ends, which lost 5 bases and 3 bases, there was a span of 14 bases. The CDR3, as DNA: TGCGCCAGCAGCGCGTTGCGGTGGTTCTACGAGCAGTACTTC. It specifies CASSALRWFYEQYF.